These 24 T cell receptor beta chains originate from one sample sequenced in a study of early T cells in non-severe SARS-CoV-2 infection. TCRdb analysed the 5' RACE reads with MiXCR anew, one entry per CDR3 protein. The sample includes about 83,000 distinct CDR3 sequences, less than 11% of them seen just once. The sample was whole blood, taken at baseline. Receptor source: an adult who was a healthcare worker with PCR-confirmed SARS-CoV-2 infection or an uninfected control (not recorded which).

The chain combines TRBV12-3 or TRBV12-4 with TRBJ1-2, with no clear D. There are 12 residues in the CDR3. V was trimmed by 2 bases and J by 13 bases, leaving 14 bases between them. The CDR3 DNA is TGTGCCAGCAGTTTACCCAGCACCCCCGGCACCTTC. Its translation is CASSLPSTPGTF.

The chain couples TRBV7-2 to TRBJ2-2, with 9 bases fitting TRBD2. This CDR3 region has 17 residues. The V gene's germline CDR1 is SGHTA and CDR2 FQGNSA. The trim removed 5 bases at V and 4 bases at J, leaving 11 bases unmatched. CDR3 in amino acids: CASSPAGGRAFTGELFF. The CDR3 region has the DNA TGTGCCAGCAGCCCCGCCGGCGGGAGGGCGTTCACCGGGGAGCTGTTTTTT.

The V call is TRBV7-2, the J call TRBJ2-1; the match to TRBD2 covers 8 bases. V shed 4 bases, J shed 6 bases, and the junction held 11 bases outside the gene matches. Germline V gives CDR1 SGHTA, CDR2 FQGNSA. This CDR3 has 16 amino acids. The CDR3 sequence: CASSSGSSGLFNEQFF. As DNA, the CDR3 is TGTGCCAGCAGCTCTGGTTCTAGCGGGTTATTCAATGAGCAGTTCTTC.

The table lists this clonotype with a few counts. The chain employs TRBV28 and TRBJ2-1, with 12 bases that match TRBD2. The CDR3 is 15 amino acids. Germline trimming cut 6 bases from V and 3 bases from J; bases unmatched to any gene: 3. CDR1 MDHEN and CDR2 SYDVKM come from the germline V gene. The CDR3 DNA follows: TGTGCCAGCAGCAAACTAGCGGGAGGCTACAATGAGCAGTTCTTC. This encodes CASSKLAGGYNEQFF. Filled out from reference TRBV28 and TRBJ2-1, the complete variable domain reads DVKVTQSSRYLVKRTGEKVFLECVQDMDHENMFWYRQDPGLGLRLIYFSYDVKMKEKGDIPEGYSVSREKKERFSLILESASTNQTSMYLCASSKLAGGYNEQFFGPGTRLTVL.

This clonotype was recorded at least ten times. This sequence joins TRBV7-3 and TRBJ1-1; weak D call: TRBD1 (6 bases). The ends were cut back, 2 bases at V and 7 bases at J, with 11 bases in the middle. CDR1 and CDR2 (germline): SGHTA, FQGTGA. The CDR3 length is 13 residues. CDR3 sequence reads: CASSLQGRGEAFF. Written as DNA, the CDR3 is TGTGCCAGCAGCTTACAGGGGCGAGGTGAAGCTTTCTTT.

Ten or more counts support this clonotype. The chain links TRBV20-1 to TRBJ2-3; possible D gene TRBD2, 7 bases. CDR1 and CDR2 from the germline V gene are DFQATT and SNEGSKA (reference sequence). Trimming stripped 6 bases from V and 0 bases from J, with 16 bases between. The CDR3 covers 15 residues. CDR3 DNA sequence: TGCAGTGCCACCAGGGGTAGCGGGAGCACAGATACGCAGTATTTT. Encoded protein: CSATRGSGSTDTQYF.

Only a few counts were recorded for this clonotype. The CDR3 bases are TGTGCCAGCAGTTCGGTCGGCGAGCAGTACTTC. The encoded protein is CASSSVGEQYF. The chain links TRBV6-5 to TRBJ2-7, with D hard to call. Trimming pared 4 bases from V and 6 bases from J, leaving 7 bases between. This CDR3 is built from 11 residues. The germline V gene encodes CDR1 MNHEY and CDR2 SVGAGI.

This chain's CDR3 is CASSPRGLSYEQYF. CDR3 coding DNA: TGTGCCAGCAGTCCCAGGGGCCTCTCCTACGAGCAGTACTTC. The rearrangement links TRBV6-1 to TRBJ2-7; tentative D call: TRBD1 (6 bases). The V and J ends lost 5 bases and 0 bases respectively, with 11 bases between them. The CDR3 is made up of 14 amino acids. The germline CDR1 and CDR2 sequences are MNHNS and SASEGT.

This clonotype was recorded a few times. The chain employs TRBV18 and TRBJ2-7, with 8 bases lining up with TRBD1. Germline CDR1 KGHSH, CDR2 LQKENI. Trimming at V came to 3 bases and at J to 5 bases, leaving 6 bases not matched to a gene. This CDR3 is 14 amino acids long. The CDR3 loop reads CASSPWTGSDEQYF. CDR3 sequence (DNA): TGTGCCAGCTCACCGTGGACAGGGAGTGACGAGCAGTACTTC. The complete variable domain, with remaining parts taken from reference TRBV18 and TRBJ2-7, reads NAGVMQNPRHLVRRRGQEARLRCSPMKGHSHVYWYRQLPEEGLKFMVYLQKENIIDESGMPKERFSAEFPKEGPSILRIQQVVRGDSAAYFCASSPWTGSDEQYFGPGTRLTVT.

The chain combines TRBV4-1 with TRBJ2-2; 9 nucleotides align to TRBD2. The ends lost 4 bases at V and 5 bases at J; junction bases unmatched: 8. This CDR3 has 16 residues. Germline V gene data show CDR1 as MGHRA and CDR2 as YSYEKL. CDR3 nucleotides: TGCGCCAGCAGCCCGGGACTAGCAGACTATACCGGGGAGCTGTTTTTT. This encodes CASSPGLADYTGELFF.

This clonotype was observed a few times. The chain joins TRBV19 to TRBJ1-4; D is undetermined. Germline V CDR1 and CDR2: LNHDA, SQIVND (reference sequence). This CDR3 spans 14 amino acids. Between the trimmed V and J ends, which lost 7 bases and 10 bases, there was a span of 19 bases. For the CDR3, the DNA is TGTGCCAGTACGATGAGGAGGGAGGCAGGAAAACTGTTTTTT. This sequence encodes CASTMRREAGKLFF. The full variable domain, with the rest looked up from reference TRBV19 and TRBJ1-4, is DGGITQSPKYLFRKEGQNVTLSCEQNLNHDAMYWYRQDPGQGLRLIYYSQIVNDFQKGDIAEGYSVSREKKESFPLTVTSAQKNPTAFYLCASTMRREAGKLFFGSGTQLSVL.

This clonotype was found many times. DNA for the CDR3: TGCGCCAGCAGCCCCCAGGGCCTGGATGAGCAGTTCTTC. This encodes CASSPQGLDEQFF. V usage is TRBV4-1 and J usage is TRBJ2-1; the D gene is possibly TRBD1 (5 bases). Germline lookup yields CDR1 MGHRA and CDR2 YSYEKL. Trimming removed 4 bases from V and 8 bases from J, with 12 bases in between. The CDR3 length is 13 residues.

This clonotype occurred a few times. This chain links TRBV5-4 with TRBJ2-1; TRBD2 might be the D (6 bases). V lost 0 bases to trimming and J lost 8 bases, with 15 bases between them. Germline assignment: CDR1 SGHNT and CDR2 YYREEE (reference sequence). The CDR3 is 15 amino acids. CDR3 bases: TGTGCCAGCAGCTTGGCGGCGGGAAGAGTACATGAGCAGTTCTTC. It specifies CASSLAAGRVHEQFF. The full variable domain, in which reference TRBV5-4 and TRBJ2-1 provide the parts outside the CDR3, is ETGVTQSPTHLIKTRGQQVTLRCSSQSGHNTVSWYQQALGQGPQFIFQYYREEENGRGNFPPRFSGLQFPNYSSELNVNALELDDSALYLCASSLAAGRVHEQFFGPGTRLTVL.

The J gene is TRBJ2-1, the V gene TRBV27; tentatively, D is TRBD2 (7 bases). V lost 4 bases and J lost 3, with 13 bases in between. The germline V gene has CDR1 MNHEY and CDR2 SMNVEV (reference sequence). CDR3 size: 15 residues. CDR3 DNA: TGTGCCAGCAGTTCGGGGGGCGGATTCTACAATGAGCAGTTCTTC. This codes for CASSSGGGFYNEQFF.

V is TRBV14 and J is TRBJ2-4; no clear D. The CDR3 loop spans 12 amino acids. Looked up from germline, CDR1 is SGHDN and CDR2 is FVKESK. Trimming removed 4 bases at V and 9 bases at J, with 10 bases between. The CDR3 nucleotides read TGTGCCAGCAGCCCAGATCGAGGCATTCAGTACTTC. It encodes CASSPDRGIQYF.

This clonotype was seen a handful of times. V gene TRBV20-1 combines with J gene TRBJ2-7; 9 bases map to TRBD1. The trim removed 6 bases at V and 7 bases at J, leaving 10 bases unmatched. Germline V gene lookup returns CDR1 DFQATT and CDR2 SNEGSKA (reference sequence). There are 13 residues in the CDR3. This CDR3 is CSATGTGSTEQYF. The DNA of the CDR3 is TGCAGTGCGACCGGGACAGGGAGTACGGAGCAGTACTTC.

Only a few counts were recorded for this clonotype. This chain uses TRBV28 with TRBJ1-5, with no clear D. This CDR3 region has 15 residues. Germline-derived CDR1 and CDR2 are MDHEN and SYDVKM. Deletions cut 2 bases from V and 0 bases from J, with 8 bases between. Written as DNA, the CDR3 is TGTGCCAGCAGTTTAGTTTCAGATAGCAATCAGCCCCAGCATTTT. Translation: CASSLVSDSNQPQHF.

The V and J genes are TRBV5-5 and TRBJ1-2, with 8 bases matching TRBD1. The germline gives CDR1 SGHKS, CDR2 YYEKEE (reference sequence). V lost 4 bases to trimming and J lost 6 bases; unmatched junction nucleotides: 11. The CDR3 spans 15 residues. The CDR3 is CASSTEDRDIDGYTF. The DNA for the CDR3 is TGTGCCAGCAGCACTGAGGACAGGGATATCGATGGCTACACCTTC.

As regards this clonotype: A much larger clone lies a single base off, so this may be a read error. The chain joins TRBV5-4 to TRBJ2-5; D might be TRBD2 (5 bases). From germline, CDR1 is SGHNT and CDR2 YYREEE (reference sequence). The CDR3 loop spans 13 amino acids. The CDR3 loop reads CVSRLGAEETQYF. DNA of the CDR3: TGTGTCAGCAGGCTGGGAGCAGAGGAGACCCAGTACTTC.

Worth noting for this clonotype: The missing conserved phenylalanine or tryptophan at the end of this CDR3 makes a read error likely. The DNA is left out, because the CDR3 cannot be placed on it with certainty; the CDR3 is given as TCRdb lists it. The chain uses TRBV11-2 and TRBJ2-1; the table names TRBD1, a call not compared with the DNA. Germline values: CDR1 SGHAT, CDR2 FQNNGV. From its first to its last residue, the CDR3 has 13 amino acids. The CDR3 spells CASSSRPRLSTRI.

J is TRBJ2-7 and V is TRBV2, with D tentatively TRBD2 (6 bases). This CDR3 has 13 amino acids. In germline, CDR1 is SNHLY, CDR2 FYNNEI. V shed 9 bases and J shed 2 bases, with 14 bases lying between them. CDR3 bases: TGTGCCAGTCGGAGCGGGCCTACCTACGAGCAGTACTTC. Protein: CASRSGPTYEQYF. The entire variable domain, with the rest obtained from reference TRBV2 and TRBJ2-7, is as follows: EPEVTQTPSHQVTQMGQEVILRCVPISNHLYFYWYRQILGQKVEFLVSFYNNEISEKSEIFDDQFSVERPDGSNFTLKIRSTKLEDSAMYFCASRSGPTYEQYFGPGTRLTVT.

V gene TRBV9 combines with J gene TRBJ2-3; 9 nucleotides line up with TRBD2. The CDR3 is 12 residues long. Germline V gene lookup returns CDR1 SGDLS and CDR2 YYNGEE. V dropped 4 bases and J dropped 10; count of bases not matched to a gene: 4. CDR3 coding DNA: TGTGCCAGCAGCCCGGGACTAGCTGCGCAGTATTTT. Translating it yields CASSPGLAAQYF. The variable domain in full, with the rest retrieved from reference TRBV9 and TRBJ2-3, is DSGVTQTPKHLITATGQRVTLRCSPRSGDLSVYWYQQSLDQGLQFLIQYYNGEERAKGNILERFSAQQFPDLHSELNLSSLELGDSALYFCASSPGLAAQYFGPGTRLTVL.

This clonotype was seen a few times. The DNA of the CDR3 is TGTGCCAGCAGCTACACTTTGAACACTGAAGCTTTCTTT. Translated, it gives CASSYTLNTEAFF. The chain combines TRBV7-3 with TRBJ1-1; D is undetermined. This CDR3 has 13 residues. Germline V gene lookup returns CDR1 SGHTA and CDR2 FQGTGA. Trimming removed 4 bases at V and 0 bases at J, with 6 bases between.

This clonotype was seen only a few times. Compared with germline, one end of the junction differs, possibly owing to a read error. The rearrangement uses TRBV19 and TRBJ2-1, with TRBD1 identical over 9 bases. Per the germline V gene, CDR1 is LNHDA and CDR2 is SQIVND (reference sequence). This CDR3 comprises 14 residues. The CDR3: CATSGGTGYSGQFF. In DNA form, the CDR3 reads TGTGCCACTAGTGGCGGGACAGGGTACTCTGGGCAGTTCTTC.